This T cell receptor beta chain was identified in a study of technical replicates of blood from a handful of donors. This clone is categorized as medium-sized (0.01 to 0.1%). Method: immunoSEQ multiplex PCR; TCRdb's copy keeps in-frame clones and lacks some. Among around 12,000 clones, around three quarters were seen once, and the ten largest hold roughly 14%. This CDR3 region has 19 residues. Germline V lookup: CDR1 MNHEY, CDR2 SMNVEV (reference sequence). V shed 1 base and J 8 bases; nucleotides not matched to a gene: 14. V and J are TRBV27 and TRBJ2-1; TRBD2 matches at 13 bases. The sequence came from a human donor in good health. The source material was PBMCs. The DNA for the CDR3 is TGTGCCAGCAGTTTATTCGGACTAGCGGGAGAGTGGGGAAGGGATGAGCAGTTCTTC. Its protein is CASSLFGLAGEWGRDEQFF.